The T cell receptor beta chain described here comes from a study of blood T cell repertoires in COVID-19. Study-level information: Acute and convalescent COVID-19 samples came from the United States, Italy and Spain. PBMCs, B-cell-depleted T cells, or T cells were the source of the cDNA or gDNA that made up the material.

What the recovered Cohort 3 donors had was two negative PCRs, clearance, or symptom resolution. CDR1 and CDR2 from the germline V gene are SEHNR and FQNEAQ (reference sequence). With 5 bases clipped from V and 0 bases from J, the junction kept 15 bases outside the gene matches. This CDR3 region has 19 residues. Original handling: Reference gene primer amplification yielded estimated nucleated cell counts. Assay used: immunoSEQ multiplex PCR; TCRdb lists only in-frame clones, some missing. V, J and clone size are taken as reported in that table, and D and trimming were inferred from the DNA itself. The data hold about 280,000 clones, with around 88% observed a single time.

This clonotype was obtained from a woman aged 40 to 55 who had recovered from COVID-19. This chain uses TRBV7-9 with TRBJ1-2, with 10 positions matching TRBD1. Material: PBMCs or T cells enriched from blood (not recorded which). The CDR3 DNA reads TGTGCCAGCAGCACCCCCGCCCTGGGACAGGGGCCCACTAACTATGGCTACACCTTC. Residues: CASSTPALGQGPTNYGYTF.